This entry concerns a single TCR beta chain. The data derive from a study of follicular helper T cells after annual influenza vaccination. Time point denoted: 2015-2016 season, 7 days after influenza vaccination. This table comes from immunoSEQ multiplex PCR, and its TCRdb copy is limited to in-frame clones, with some not included. The sample yields thousands of clones, roughly four fifths seen once. Sequences were derived from CXCR5- memory CD4+ T cells sorted from blood, sampled 7 days after influenza vaccination. This receptor was obtained from an adult who received the influenza vaccine.

The CDR3 region has the DNA TGTGCCAGCAGCTTGGAACGGCCGGCCCGGAATCAGCCCCAGCATTTT. Amino acids: CASSLERPARNQPQHF. V usage is TRBV5-8 and J usage is TRBJ1-5; D is unclear. V was trimmed by 0 bases and J by 4 bases, leaving 14 bases between them. The CDR3 sequence is 16 residues long. Germline V gene lookup returns CDR1 SGHTS and CDR2 YDEGEE.